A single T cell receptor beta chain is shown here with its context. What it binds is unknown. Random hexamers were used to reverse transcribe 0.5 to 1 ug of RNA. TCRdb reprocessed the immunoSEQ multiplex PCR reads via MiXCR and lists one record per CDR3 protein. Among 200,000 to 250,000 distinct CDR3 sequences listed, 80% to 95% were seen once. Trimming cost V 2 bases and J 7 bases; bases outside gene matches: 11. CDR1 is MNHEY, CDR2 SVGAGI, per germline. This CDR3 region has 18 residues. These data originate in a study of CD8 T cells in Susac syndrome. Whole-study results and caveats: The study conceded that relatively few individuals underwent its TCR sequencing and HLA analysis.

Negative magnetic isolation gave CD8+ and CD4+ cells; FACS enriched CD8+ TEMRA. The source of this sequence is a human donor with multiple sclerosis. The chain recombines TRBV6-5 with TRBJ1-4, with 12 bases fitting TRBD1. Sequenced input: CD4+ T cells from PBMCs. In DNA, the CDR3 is TGTGCCAGCAGTTACCCACCGGGACAGGGGGCTAGCGGTGAAAAACTGTTTTTT. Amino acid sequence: CASSYPPGQGASGEKLFF.